The clone carrying this T cell receptor (beta chain) was recorded a few times. Its antigen remains unknown. This entry is derived from a study of regulatory T cells in long-lasting Graves disease. In the study overall: It was over 5 years of antithyroid drugs, with positive TSH receptor antibodies, that meant persistent Graves' disease. Study observations and caveats: Tissue studied was limited to peripheral blood, excluding thyroid tissue. The study found persistent patients shared more public clonotypes (more than 2,500) than new patients (nearly 1,000).

The CDR3 has 14 amino acids. V gave up 9 bases and J gave up 6 bases, with 21 bases separating them. Time point given: persistent/refractory GD, antithyroid drugs over 5 years with positive TRAb. PBMC RNA served as the TCR library source. In this cohort, patients came from an endocrinology department located in Xi'an, China. Arm-PCR with iRepertoire HTBI primers amplified the CDR3 regions for these TCR beta libraries. TCRdb re-derived calls from the multiplex PCR reads in MiXCR, one entry per CDR3 protein. The sample lists roughly 500,000 distinct CDR3 sequences, 20% to 25% seen once, with 6.5% to 9% in the top ten.

The chain couples TRBV12-3 or TRBV12-4 to TRBJ2-7, with D possibly being TRBD2 (6 bases). This clonotype was obtained from a female donor with Graves disease. The sample was peripheral blood mononuclear cells (PBMCs), taken when the disease was refractory, from a patient treated with antithyroid drugs. The CDR3 here is CASGGMGQVGEQYF. In DNA form, the CDR3 reads TGTGCCAGTGGGGGGATGGGGCAGGTCGGCGAGCAGTACTTC.